The entry below describes one TCR beta chain. As yet, its antigen is unknown. Method: immunoSEQ multiplex PCR; TCRdb's copy keeps in-frame clones and lacks some. Of 130,000 to 150,000 clones in the sample, roughly nine tenths were seen once. These data originate in a study of T cell responses to AZD1222 COVID-19 vaccine. Study context: Second doses were pooled across both intervals (about 4 or about 12 weeks). Overall study findings and caveats: The sample set comprised mostly white British donors with more females, and clonal diversity was possibly underestimated.

Trimming cost V 0 bases and J 8 bases, with 7 bases left between them. Germline V gene sequence: CDR1 GTSNPN, CDR2 SVGIG (reference sequence). This CDR3 spans 12 amino acids. The TCR comes from an adult in good health. The V call is TRBV30, the J call TRBJ1-4, with no clear D. The sample consisted of peripheral blood, taken on day 0 of AZD1222 vaccination. CDR3 in DNA: TGTGCCTGGAGTGTTCTCCGGGAAAAACTGTTTTTT. Residues: CAWSVLREKLFF.